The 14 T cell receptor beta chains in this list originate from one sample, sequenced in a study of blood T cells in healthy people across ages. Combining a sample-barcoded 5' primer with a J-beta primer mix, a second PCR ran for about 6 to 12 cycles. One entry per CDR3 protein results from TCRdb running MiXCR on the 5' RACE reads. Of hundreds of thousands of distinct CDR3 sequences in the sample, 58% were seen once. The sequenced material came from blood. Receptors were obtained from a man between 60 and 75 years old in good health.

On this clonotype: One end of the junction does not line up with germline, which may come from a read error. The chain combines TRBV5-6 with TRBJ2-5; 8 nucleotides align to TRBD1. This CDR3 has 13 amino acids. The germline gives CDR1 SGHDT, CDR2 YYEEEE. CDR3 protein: CASSRGQGETQYF. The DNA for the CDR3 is TGCGCCAGCAGCAGGGGGCAGGGGGAGACCCAGTACTTC.

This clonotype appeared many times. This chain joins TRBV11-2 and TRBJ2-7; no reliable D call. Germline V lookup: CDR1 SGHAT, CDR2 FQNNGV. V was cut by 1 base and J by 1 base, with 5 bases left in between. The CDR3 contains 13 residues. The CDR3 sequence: CASSLVPSYEQYF. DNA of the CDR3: TGTGCCAGCAGCTTAGTCCCTTCCTACGAGCAGTACTTC.

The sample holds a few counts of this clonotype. Written as DNA, the CDR3 is TGTGCCAGCAAGGGCACCAACCAAGAGACCCAGTACTTC. Its protein product is CASKGTNQETQYF. This sequence joins TRBV27 and TRBJ2-5; no firm D call. V gave up 7 bases and J gave up 0 bases, with 9 bases separating them. The length of the CDR3 is 13 residues. Germline CDR1 and CDR2: MNHEY and SMNVEV (reference sequence).

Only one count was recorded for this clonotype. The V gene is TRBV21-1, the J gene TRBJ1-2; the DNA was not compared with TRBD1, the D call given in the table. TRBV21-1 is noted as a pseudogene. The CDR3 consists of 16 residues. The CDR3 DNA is TGTGCCAGCAGCAACAGCCCAACAGGGCATAACTATGGCTACACCTTC. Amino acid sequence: CASSNSPTGHNYGYTF.

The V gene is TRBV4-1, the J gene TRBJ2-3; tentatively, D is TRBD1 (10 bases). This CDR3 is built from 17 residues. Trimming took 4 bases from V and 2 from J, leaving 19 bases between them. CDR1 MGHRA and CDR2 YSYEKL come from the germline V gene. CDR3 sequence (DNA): TGCGCCAGCAGCCCAGCGGGGGGACAGGGGACCACAGATACGCAGTATTTT. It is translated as CASSPAGGQGTTDTQYF.

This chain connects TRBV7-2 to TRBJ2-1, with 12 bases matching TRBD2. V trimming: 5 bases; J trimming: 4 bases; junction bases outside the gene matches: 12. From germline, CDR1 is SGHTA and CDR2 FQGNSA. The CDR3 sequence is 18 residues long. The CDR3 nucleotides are TGTGCCAGCAGCCTAATCCGAAGACTAGCGGGGGAATACAATGAGCAGTTCTTC. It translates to CASSLIRRLAGEYNEQFF. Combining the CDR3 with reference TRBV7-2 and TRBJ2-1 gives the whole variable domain GAGVSQSPSNKVTEKGKDVELRCDPISGHTALYWYRQSLGQGLEFLIYFQGNSAPDKSGLPSDRFSAERTGGSVSTLTIQRTQQEDSAVYLCASSLIRRLAGEYNEQFFGPGTRLTVL.

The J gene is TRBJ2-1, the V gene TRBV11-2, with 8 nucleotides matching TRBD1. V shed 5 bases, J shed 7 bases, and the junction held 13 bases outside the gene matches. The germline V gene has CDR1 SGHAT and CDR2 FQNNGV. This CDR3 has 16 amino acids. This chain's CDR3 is CASSLRTGIVKNEQFF. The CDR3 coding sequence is TGTGCCAGCAGCCTCCGGACAGGGATAGTGAAGAATGAGCAGTTCTTC. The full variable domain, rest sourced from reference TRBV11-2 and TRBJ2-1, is EAGVAQSPRYKIIEKRQSVAFWCNPISGHATLYWYQQILGQGPKLLIQFQNNGVVDDSQLPKDRFSAERLKGVDSTLKIQPAKLEDSAVYLCASSLRTGIVKNEQFFGPGTRLTVL.

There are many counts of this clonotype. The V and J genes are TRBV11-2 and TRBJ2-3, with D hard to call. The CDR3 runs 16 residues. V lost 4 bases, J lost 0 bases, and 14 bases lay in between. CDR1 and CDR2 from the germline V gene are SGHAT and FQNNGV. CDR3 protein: CASSSTIAPSTDTQYF. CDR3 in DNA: TGTGCCAGCAGCTCGACCATCGCGCCCAGCACAGATACGCAGTATTTT.

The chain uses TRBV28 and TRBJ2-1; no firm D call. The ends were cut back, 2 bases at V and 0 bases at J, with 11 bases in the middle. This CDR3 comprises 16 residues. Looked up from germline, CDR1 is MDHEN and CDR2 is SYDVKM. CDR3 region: CASSLEALSSYNEQFF. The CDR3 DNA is TGTGCCAGCAGTTTAGAGGCTTTGAGCTCCTACAATGAGCAGTTCTTC.

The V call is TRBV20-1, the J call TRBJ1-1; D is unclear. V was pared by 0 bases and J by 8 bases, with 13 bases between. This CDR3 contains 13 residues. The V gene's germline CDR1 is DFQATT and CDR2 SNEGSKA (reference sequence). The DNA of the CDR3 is TGCAGTGCTAGAGATAAGGTGTTGAGCGAAGCTTTCTTT. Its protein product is CSARDKVLSEAFF.

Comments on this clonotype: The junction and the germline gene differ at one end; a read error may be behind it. The CDR3 DNA follows: TGCAGTGCTAGTCCGGGACTAGCGGGGGGGTACAATAAGCAGTTCTTC. Translating it yields CSASPGLAGGYNKQFF. The V and J genes are TRBV20-1 and TRBJ2-1, with 16 positions matching TRBD2. Germline-derived CDR1 and CDR2 are DFQATT and SNEGSKA (reference sequence). The CDR3 runs 16 residues.

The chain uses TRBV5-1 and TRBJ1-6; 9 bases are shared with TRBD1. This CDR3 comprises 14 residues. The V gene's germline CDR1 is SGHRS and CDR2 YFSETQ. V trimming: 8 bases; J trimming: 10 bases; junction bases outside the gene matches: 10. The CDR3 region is CASSAGQGYSPLHF. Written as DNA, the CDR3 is TGCGCCAGTAGCGCGGGACAGGGCTACTCACCCCTCCACTTT.

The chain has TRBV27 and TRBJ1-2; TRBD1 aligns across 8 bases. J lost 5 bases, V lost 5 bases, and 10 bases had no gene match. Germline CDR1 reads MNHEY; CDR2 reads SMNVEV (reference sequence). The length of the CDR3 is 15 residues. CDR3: CASSPRDRRAYGYTF. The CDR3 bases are TGTGCCAGCAGTCCCCGGGACAGGCGGGCGTATGGCTACACCTTC.

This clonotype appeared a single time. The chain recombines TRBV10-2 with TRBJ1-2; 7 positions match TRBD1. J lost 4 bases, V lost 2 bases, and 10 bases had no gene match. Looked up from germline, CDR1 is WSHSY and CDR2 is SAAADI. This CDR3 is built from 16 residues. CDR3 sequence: CASSEPYRGRGYGYTF. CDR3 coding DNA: TGCGCCAGCAGTGAGCCCTACAGGGGTCGGGGCTATGGCTACACCTTC.